Following are 28 T cell receptor beta chains from one sample sequenced in a study of T cell responses to AZD1222 COVID-19 vaccine. The repertoire was sequenced with immunoSEQ multiplex PCR; TCRdb's copy has only in-frame clones and lacks some. The sample consists of 110,000 to 150,000 clones, about nine tenths of them appearing once. The sample consisted of peripheral blood, taken on day 0 of AZD1222 vaccination. The receptors derive from an adult in good health.

Written as DNA, the CDR3 is TGCGCCAGCAGCTCTCAGGCCATGGGGACAGATACGCAGTATTTT. Its protein product is CASSSQAMGTDTQYF. J is TRBJ2-3 and V is TRBV5-1; D is ambiguous. There are 15 residues in the CDR3. V lost 3 bases, J lost 3 bases, and 14 bases lay in between. CDR1 is SGHRS, CDR2 YFSETQ, per germline.

V gene TRBV4-1 combines with J gene TRBJ2-7; a possible D gene is TRBD1 (6 bases). Trimming left V 0 bases short and J 3 bases short, with 12 bases between. This CDR3 has 15 amino acids. The germline CDR1 and CDR2 sequences are MGHRA and YSYEKL. The chain's CDR3 is CASSQDRGQNYEQYF. CDR3 sequence (DNA): TGCGCCAGCAGCCAAGATAGAGGACAGAACTACGAGCAGTACTTC.

The chain carries TRBV5-5 and TRBJ1-4; the match to TRBD1 covers 7 bases. This CDR3 has 13 residues. Germline CDR1 is SGHKS and CDR2 is YYEKEE (reference sequence). With V trimmed by 4 bases and J by 8 bases, 5 bases remained unmatched. This CDR3 is CASSQWTGEKLFF. CDR3 bases: TGTGCCAGCAGCCAGTGGACAGGCGAAAAACTGTTTTTT.

The V and J genes are TRBV7-9 and TRBJ2-1; maybe TRBD2 (6 bases). Germline CDR1 is SEHNR and CDR2 is FQNEAQ (reference sequence). Trimming took 7 bases from V and 9 from J, leaving 25 bases between them. This CDR3 is 16 amino acids long. DNA of the CDR3: TGTGCCAGCACCGTAGGGACGGGAGTTGTATCGGGTGAGCAGTTCTTC. The encoded protein is CASTVGTGVVSGEQFF. The full variable domain, its missing parts supplied by reference TRBV7-9 and TRBJ2-1, is DTGVSQNPRHKITKRGQNVTFRCDPISEHNRLYWYRQTLGQGPEFLTYFQNEAQLEKSRLLSDRFSAERPKGSFSTLEIQRTEQGDSAMYLCASTVGTGVVSGEQFFGPGTRLTVL.

This clone was counted a few times. The J gene is TRBJ2-2, the V gene TRBV30; TRBD1 matches at 7 bases. The CDR3 covers 13 residues. Germline CDR1 is GTSNPN and CDR2 is SVGIG (reference sequence). The V and J ends lost 2 bases and 7 bases, in that order; junction bases with no gene match: 4. In DNA, the CDR3 is TGTGCCTGGAGTAAAGGGGGCGGCGGGGAGCTGTTTTTT. This codes for CAWSKGGGGELFF.

The V gene is TRBV4-2, the J gene TRBJ1-6; unclear D gene. The CDR3 sequence is 13 residues long. Germline loops: CDR1 LGHNA, CDR2 YNFKEQ. V dropped 4 bases and J dropped 8 bases, with 9 bases sitting between them. CDR3 coding DNA: TGTGCCAGCAGCCTGACCTCTGATTCACCCCTCCACTTT. It specifies CASSLTSDSPLHF.

This chain uses TRBV18 with TRBJ1-5; tentative D call: TRBD1 (5 bases). The CDR3 sequence is 13 residues long. The germline V and J ends were trimmed by 2 bases and 3 bases, with 5 bases remaining between them. Germline CDR1 reads KGHSH; CDR2 reads LQKENI. CDR3 nucleotide sequence: TGTGCCAGCTCACCAGGGACCAATCAGCCCCAGCATTTT. Residues: CASSPGTNQPQHF.

The V and J genes are TRBV29-1 and TRBJ2-7; D tentatively fits TRBD1 or TRBD2 (5 bases each). Germline values: CDR1 SQVTM, CDR2 ANQGSEA. Trimming left V 6 bases short and J 0 bases short, with 12 bases between. The CDR3 runs to 13 residues. CDR3 residues: CSVAWGFSYEQYF. In DNA form, the CDR3 reads TGCAGCGTCGCATGGGGGTTCTCCTACGAGCAGTACTTC.

The chain joins TRBV5-1 to TRBJ2-2; TRBD2 agrees at 11 bases. CDR1 is SGHRS and CDR2 is YFSETQ in the germline V gene. The CDR3 contains 17 residues. Trimming removed 3 bases from V and 0 bases from J; junction bases left unmatched: 4. The CDR3, as DNA: TGCGCCAGCAGCTCGGGACTAGCGGTTACGAACACCGGGGAGCTGTTTTTT. It translates to CASSSGLAVTNTGELFF.

The V gene is TRBV3-1 (or the pseudogene TRBV3-2), the J gene TRBJ1-4; no clear D. V lost 5 bases, J lost 13 bases, and 20 bases lay in between. CDR3 size: 14 residues. Germline CDR1 is LGHDT and CDR2 is YNNKEL (reference sequence). The CDR3 region is CASSTTIQNQRLFF. The CDR3 region has the DNA TGTGCCAGCAGCACTACTATACAAAACCAGAGACTGTTTTTT.

V is TRBV10-3 and J is TRBJ2-7; D is unresolved. There are 12 residues in the CDR3. Germline lookup yields CDR1 ENHRY and CDR2 SYGVKD. V was shortened by 6 bases and J by 1 base, with 7 bases between the two germline ends. CDR3 in DNA: TGTGCCATCAGGGGCCAGTCCTACGAGCAGTACTTC. Protein: CAIRGQSYEQYF.

This chain joins TRBV6-2 or TRBV6-3 and TRBJ1-2; D is uncertain. V was pared by 6 bases and J by 3 bases, with 8 bases between. The CDR3 totals 12 residues. Germline V lookup: CDR1 MNHEY, CDR2 SVGEGT. CDR3 in DNA: TGTGCCAGCAGCCGGACGGACTATGGCTACACCTTC. It is translated as CASSRTDYGYTF.

This chain links TRBV7-6 with TRBJ2-7; the D call may be TRBD1 or TRBD2 (5 bases each). The CDR3 covers 14 residues. Trimming pared 5 bases from V and 2 bases from J, leaving 13 bases between. The germline gives CDR1 SGHVS, CDR2 FNYEAQ. The CDR3 is CASSHRDGTYEQYF. The CDR3 region has the DNA TGTGCCAGCAGCCACCGGGACGGGACCTACGAGCAGTACTTC.

DNA of the CDR3: TGCGCCAGCAGCCCACCGGGACAGGGGTCCTATGGCTACACCTTC. Translated, it gives CASSPPGQGSYGYTF. The gene calls are TRBV5-1 and TRBJ1-2; TRBD1 matches 10 bases. This CDR3 comprises 15 residues. Germline V gene lookup returns CDR1 SGHRS and CDR2 YFSETQ. Trimming cost V 4 bases and J 4 bases; bases outside gene matches: 7.

This clone was observed a single time. V gene TRBV29-1 combines with J gene TRBJ1-2; the match to TRBD1 covers 7 bases. The CDR3 is 14 amino acids. The V segment lost 0 bases and the J segment 4 bases; nucleotides outside the gene matches: 5. Germline V lookup: CDR1 SQVTM, CDR2 ANQGSEA. In DNA, the CDR3 is TGCAGCGTTGAAGACTCAACAGGGGCCTATGGCTACACCTTC. It yields the protein CSVEDSTGAYGYTF. The full variable domain, in which reference TRBV29-1 and TRBJ1-2 provide the parts outside the CDR3, is SAVISQKPSRDICQRGTSLTIQCQVDSQVTMMFWYRQQPGQSLTLIATANQGSEATYESGFVIDKFPISRPNLTFSTLTVSNMSPEDSSIYLCSVEDSTGAYGYTFGSGTRLTVV.

The chain recombines TRBV11-2 with TRBJ1-1, with D possibly being TRBD1 (6 bases). The CDR3 sequence is 15 residues long. Germline lookup yields CDR1 SGHAT and CDR2 FQNNGV. Between the trimmed V and J ends, which lost 5 bases and 2 bases, there was a span of 15 bases. The DNA of the CDR3 is TGTGCCAGCAGCCCAGCACAGGGACTAAACACTGAAGCTTTCTTT. It translates to CASSPAQGLNTEAFF.

The rearrangement joins TRBV4-2 to TRBJ1-2; no reliable D call. The length of the CDR3 is 14 residues. Germline V gene data show CDR1 as LGHNA and CDR2 as YNFKEQ. Trimming removed 1 base from V and 8 bases from J, with 14 bases in between. DNA of the CDR3: TGTGCCAGCAGCCAAGTGCGGACCCGGGGAGGCTACACCTTC. It yields the protein CASSQVRTRGGYTF.

The chain recombines TRBV19 with TRBJ2-5, with a weak D call TRBD1 (5 bases). V lost 7 bases and J 5 bases, leaving 20 bases between the germline ends. The CDR3 covers 15 residues. Germline-derived CDR1 and CDR2 are LNHDA and SQIVND (reference sequence). CDR3 DNA: TGTGCCAGTACCCAAGGGGTTGGAGTACGGGAGACCCAGTACTTC. It specifies CASTQGVGVRETQYF. Looking up the rest from reference TRBV19 and TRBJ2-5 gives the full variable domain: DGGITQSPKYLFRKEGQNVTLSCEQNLNHDAMYWYRQDPGQGLRLIYYSQIVNDFQKGDIAEGYSVSREKKESFPLTVTSAQKNPTAFYLCASTQGVGVRETQYFGPGTRLLVL.

The gene calls are TRBV27 and TRBJ2-5; tentative D call: TRBD1 (5 bases). Trimming removed 7 bases at V and 5 bases at J, with 17 bases between. This CDR3 is 14 amino acids long. Germline CDR1 and CDR2: MNHEY and SMNVEV (reference sequence). CDR3 loop: CASTLRWGRETQYF. DNA of the CDR3: TGTGCCAGCACCCTTAGGTGGGGCCGCGAGACCCAGTACTTC.

The genes are TRBV18 and TRBJ1-1; D gene uncertain. Germline V lookup: CDR1 KGHSH, CDR2 LQKENI. CDR3 length: 14 amino acids. Trimming took 2 bases from V and 5 from J, leaving 12 bases between them. The CDR3 sequence: CASSPGTTRTEAFF. In DNA, the CDR3 is TGTGCCAGCTCACCAGGAACAACGCGGACTGAAGCTTTCTTT.

The chain combines TRBV11-3 with TRBJ2-3; no definite D call. Per the germline V gene, CDR1 is SGHNT and CDR2 is YENEEA. V shed 6 bases and J shed 3 bases, with 7 bases lying between them. The CDR3 loop spans 12 amino acids. The CDR3 spells CASRPNTDTQYF. CDR3 coding DNA: TGTGCCAGCAGGCCTAATACAGATACGCAGTATTTT.

The chain has TRBV2 and TRBJ2-3, with 7 bases aligning to TRBD2. The V gene's germline CDR1 is SNHLY and CDR2 FYNNEI. V dropped 8 bases and J dropped 0; count of bases not matched to a gene: 8. The CDR3 length is 15 residues. The CDR3 bases are TGTGCCAGCTTCCTGGGGGGGTCTAGCACAGATACGCAGTATTTT. Protein: CASFLGGSSTDTQYF.

CDR3 region: CASSESAGTSSYNEQFF. The CDR3 bases are TGTGCCAGCAGTGAGTCGGCAGGGACTAGCTCCTACAATGAGCAGTTCTTC. The V call is TRBV6-1, the J call TRBJ2-1, with TRBD2 matching 8 bases. The CDR3 has 17 amino acids. The germline gives CDR1 MNHNS, CDR2 SASEGT. V gave up 3 bases and J gave up 0 bases; unmatched junction bases: 7.

The chain is built from TRBV3-1 (or the pseudogene TRBV3-2) and TRBJ2-2; D remains ambiguous. Germline V gene lookup returns CDR1 LGHDT and CDR2 YNNKEL (reference sequence). V was pared by 1 base and J by 6 bases, with 9 bases between. The CDR3 is 14 residues long. This CDR3 reads CASSQVVQSGELFF. The CDR3, as DNA: TGTGCCAGCAGCCAAGTGGTTCAGTCCGGGGAGCTGTTTTTT.

The chain employs TRBV18 and TRBJ2-2, with D possibly being TRBD2 (6 bases). This CDR3 has 14 amino acids. Trimming took off 10 bases at V and 3 bases at J, with 15 bases between the two ends. Germline CDR1 and CDR2: KGHSH and LQKENI. CDR3 sequence (DNA): TGTGCCACCCGACGGAGGGGCTACACCGGGGAGCTGTTTTTT. This gives the protein CATRRRGYTGELFF.

This chain joins TRBV5-5 and TRBJ2-7, with D maybe TRBD2 (7 bases). Trimming cost V 0 bases and J 2 bases, with 12 bases left between them. Germline lookup yields CDR1 SGHKS and CDR2 YYEKEE (reference sequence). The CDR3 totals 15 residues. CDR3 bases: TGTGCCAGCAGCTTGGAAAGGGGGGGCCCCTACGAGCAGTACTTC. Its protein product is CASSLERGGPYEQYF.

CDR3 amino acids: CASSWGGGGTDTQYF. CDR3 nucleotide sequence: TGTGCCAGCAGTTGGGGCGGCGGGGGGACAGATACGCAGTATTTT. This rearrangement joins TRBV6-5 to TRBJ2-3; 8 nucleotides line up with TRBD2. V gave up 4 bases and J gave up 3 bases; unmatched junction bases: 6. The CDR3 runs 15 residues. Germline V gene data show CDR1 as MNHEY and CDR2 as SVGAGI.

This chain connects TRBV6-5 to TRBJ2-2, with D tentatively TRBD1 (6 bases). The CDR3 runs to 14 residues. The V and J ends lost 9 bases and 0 bases respectively, with 11 bases between them. Germline CDR1 is MNHEY and CDR2 is SVGAGI. The CDR3 region is CASGDTANTGELFF. In DNA form, the CDR3 reads TGTGCCAGTGGGGACACCGCGAACACCGGGGAGCTGTTTTTT.